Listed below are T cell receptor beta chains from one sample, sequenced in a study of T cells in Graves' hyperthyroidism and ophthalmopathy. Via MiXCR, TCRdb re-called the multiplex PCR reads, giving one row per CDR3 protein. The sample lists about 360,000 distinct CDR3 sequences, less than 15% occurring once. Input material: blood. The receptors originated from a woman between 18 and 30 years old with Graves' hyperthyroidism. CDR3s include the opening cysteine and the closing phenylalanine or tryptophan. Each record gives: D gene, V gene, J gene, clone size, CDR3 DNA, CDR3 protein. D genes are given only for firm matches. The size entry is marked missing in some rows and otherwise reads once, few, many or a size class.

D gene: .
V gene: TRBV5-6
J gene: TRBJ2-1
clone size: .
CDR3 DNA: TGTGCCAGCAGCCTCAATCTACATCCGGGTAATGAGCAGTTCTTC
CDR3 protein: CASSLNLHPGNEQFF

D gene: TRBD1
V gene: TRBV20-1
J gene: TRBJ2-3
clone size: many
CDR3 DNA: TGCAGTGCCAGGGACAGCTTGAATCCTTTCACAGATACGCAGTATTTT
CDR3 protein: CSARDSLNPFTDTQYF

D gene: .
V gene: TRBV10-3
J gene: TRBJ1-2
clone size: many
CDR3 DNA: TGTGCCATCAGTGAGGGTCAGCAGGTTGACGGCTACACCTTC
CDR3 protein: CAISEGQQVDGYTF

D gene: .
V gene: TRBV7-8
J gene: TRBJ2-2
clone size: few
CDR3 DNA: TGTGCCAGCAGCTACCCGAGCACCGGGGAGCTGTTTTTT
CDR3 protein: CASSYPSTGELFF

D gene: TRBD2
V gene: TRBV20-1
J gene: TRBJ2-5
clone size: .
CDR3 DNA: TGCAGTGCTAGAGGGCGCATACCCGGGACTAAAGGCCAAGAGACCCAGTACTTC
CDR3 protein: CSARGRIPGTKGQETQYF

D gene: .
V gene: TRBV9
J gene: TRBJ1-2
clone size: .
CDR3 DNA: TGTGCCAGCAGCGTAGGGACATTCTATGGCTACACCTTC
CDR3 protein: CASSVGTFYGYTF

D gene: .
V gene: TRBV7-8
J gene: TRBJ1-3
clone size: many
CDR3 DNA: TGTGCCAGCAGCTTCCACCATGGGTCTGGAAACACCATATATTTT
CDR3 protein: CASSFHHGSGNTIYF

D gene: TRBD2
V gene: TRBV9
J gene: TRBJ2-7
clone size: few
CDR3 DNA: TGTGCCAGCAGCCCCTCCGCGGGGGGTGTCGCCGACGAGCAGTACTTC
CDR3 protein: CASSPSAGGVADEQYF

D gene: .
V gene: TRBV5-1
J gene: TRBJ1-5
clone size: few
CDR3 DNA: TGCGCCAGCAGCTTGGGAGACAGTTATAGCAATCAGCCCCAGCATTTT
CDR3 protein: CASSLGDSYSNQPQHF

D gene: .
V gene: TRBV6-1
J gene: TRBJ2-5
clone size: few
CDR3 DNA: TGTGCCAGCAGTTTTGGGAATTCCCAAGAGACCCAGTACTTC
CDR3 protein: CASSFGNSQETQYF